Below, one TCR beta chain is given with its context. What it binds is not known. Other DNA sequences in the sample encode the same CDR3. Data came from immunoSEQ multiplex PCR; TCRdb stores just in-frame clones and leaves some out. The data show about 2.2 million clones, over 85% seen once. In the naive CD8 group, cells lacked CD45RO and were positively selected for CCR7, so terminally differentiated effector memory CD45RA+ cells were left out. The source of the sample is a study of shared clonotypes between healthy human individuals. As for the study in general: Three plates were used per donor for CD4 naive, three for CD4 memory, two for CD8 naive and one for CD8 memory.

The study's findings and limits: Sequencing depth was expected to influence donor clonotype sharing.

The junction had 0 bases not matched to a gene; V was cut back by 2 bases and J by 2 bases. The CDR3 contains 14 residues. Germline CDR1 is ENHRY and CDR2 is SYGVKD. The chain has TRBV10-3 and TRBJ2-7, with TRBD2 identical over 10 bases. The sequencing input was naive CD8+ T cells from PBMCs. The source is a young man in good health. Some clones in this sample may be carry-over from other donors' samples. The CDR3 nucleotides read TGTGCCATCAGTGAGAGCGGGAGGGCCTACGAGCAGTACTTC. This sequence encodes CAISESGRAYEQYF.